What follows describes a single T cell receptor beta chain. Antigen: not known. Sequencing was at deep level. Assay used: immunoSEQ multiplex PCR; TCRdb lists only in-frame clones, some missing. The table has over a million clones, approximately 98.5% seen once. Subsets obtained from CD4+ cells comprised CD45RA+ naive and CD45RA-negative memory cells. This entry belongs to a study of shared clonotypes between healthy human individuals. Study background: A couple of women and three men aged 18 to 49 made up the donors.

The CDR3 extends over 16 amino acids. Trimming left V 0 bases short and J 7 bases short, with 18 bases between. Germline values: CDR1 LNHNV, CDR2 YYDKDF (reference sequence). Findings and caveats of the study: Sampling included only blood; tissue repertoires likely differ.

The chain combines TRBV15 with TRBJ1-2, with D perhaps TRBD1 (5 bases). The source material was naive CD4+ T cells sorted from blood. Noted subset: CD45RA+ positively selected. The sequence was obtained from a man between 25 and 39 years old in good health. CDR3 sequence reads: CATSRDRGTPRGGYTF. CDR3 coding DNA: TGTGCCACCAGCAGAGATCGAGGGACCCCTAGGGGTGGCTACACCTTC.